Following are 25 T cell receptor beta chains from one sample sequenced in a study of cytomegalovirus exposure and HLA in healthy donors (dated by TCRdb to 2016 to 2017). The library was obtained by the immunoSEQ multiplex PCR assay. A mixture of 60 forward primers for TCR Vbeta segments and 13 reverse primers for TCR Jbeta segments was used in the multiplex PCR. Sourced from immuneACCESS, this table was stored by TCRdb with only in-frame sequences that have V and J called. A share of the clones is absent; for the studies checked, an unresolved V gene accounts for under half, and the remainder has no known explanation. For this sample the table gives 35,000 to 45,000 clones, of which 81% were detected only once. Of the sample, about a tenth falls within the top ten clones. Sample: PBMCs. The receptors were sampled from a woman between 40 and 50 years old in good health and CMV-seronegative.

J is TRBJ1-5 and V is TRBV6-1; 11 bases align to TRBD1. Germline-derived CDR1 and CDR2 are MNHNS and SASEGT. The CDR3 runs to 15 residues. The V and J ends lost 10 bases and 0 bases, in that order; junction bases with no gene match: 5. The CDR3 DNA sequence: TGTGCCACCGGGACAGGGGGTTCTAGCAATCAGCCCCAGCATTTT. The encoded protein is CATGTGGSSNQPQHF.

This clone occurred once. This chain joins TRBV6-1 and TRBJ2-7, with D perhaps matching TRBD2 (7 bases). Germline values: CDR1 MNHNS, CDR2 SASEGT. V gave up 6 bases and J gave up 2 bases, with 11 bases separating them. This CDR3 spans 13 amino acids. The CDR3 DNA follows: TGTGCCAGCAGGCTAGGGGGGGCCTACGAGCAGTACGTC. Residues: CASRLGGAYEQYV.

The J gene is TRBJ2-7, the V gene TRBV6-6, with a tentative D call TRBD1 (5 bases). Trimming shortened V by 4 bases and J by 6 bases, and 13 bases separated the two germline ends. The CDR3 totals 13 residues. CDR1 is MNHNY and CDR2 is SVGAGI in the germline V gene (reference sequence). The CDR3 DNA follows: TGTGCCAGCAGTTTGACAGCCTATTCCGAGCAGTACGTC. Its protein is CASSLTAYSEQYV.

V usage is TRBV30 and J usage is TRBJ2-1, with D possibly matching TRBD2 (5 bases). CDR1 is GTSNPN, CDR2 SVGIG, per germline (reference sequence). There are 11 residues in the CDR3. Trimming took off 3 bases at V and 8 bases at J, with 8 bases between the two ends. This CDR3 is CAWRERYEQFF. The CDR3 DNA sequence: TGTGCCTGGAGAGAGCGGTATGAGCAGTTCTTC. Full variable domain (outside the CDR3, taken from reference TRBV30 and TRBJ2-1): SQTIHQWPATLVQPVGSPLSLECTVEGTSNPNLYWYRQAAGRGLQLLFYSVGIGQISSEVPQNLSASRPQDRQFILSSKKLLLSDSGFYLCAWRERYEQFFGPGTRLTVL.

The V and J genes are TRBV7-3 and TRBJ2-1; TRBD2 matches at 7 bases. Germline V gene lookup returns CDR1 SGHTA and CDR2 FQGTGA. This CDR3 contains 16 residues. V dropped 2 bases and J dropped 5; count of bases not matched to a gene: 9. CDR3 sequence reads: CASSLYGGLNNNEQFF. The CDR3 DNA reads TGTGCCAGCAGCTTATATGGGGGACTAAACAACAATGAGCAGTTCTTC.

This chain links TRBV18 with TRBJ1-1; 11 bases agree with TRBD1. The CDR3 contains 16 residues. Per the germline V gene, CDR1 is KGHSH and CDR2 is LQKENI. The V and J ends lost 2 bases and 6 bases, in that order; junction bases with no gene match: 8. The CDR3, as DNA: TGTGCCAGCTCACCAGGCCCGGGACAGGGGGAATCTGAAGCTTTCTTT. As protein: CASSPGPGQGESEAFF.

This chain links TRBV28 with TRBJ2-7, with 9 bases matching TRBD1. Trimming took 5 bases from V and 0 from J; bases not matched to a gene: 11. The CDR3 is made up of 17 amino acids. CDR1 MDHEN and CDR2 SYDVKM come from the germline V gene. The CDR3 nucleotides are TGTGCCAGCAGTCCCGGGACAGGGTCTCTCCTCTCCTACGAGCAGTACGTC. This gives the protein CASSPGTGSLLSYEQYV.

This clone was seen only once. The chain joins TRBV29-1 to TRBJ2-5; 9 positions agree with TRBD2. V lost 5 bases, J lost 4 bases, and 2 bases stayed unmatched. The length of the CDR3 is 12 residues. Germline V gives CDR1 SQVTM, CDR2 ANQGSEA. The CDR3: CSVLSGGETQYF. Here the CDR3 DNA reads TGCAGCGTTCTTAGCGGGGGAGAGACCCAGTACTTC.

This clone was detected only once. In nucleotides, the CDR3 is TGTGCCAGCAGTGATCCTGGGGGGGCATACGAGCAGTACGTC. Translation: CASSDPGGAYEQYV. The chain employs TRBV2 and TRBJ2-7; tentative D call: TRBD2 (7 bases). CDR3 size: 14 residues. CDR1 and CDR2 from the germline V gene are SNHLY and FYNNEI. Trimming pared 3 bases from V and 4 bases from J, leaving 13 bases between.

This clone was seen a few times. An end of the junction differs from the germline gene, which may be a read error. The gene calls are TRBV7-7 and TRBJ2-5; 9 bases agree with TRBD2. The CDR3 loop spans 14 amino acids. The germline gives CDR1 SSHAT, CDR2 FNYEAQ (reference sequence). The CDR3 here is CASSFSAGGETQYF. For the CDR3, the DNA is TGTGCTAGCAGCTTCTCGGCGGGAGGGGAGACCCAGTACTTC. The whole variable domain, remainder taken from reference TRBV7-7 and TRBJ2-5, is GAGVSQSPRYKVTKRGQDVTLRCDPISSHATLYWYQQALGQGPEFLTYFNYEAQPDKSGLPSDRFSAERPEGSISTLTIQRTEQRDSAMYRCASSFSAGGETQYFGPGTRLLVL.

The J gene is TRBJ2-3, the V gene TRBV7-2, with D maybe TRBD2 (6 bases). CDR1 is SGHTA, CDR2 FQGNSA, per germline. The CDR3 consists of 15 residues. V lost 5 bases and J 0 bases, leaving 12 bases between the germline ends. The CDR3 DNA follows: TGTGCCAGCAGCATTAGCGGACCTAGCACAGATACGCAGTATTTT. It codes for CASSISGPSTDTQYF.

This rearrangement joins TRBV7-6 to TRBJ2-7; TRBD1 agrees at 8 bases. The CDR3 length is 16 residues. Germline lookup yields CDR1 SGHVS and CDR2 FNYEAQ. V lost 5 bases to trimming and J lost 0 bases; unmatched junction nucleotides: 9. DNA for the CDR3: TGTGCCAGCAGCACCCGGACAGGGAATAGCTCCTACGAGCAGTACTTC. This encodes CASSTRTGNSSYEQYF.

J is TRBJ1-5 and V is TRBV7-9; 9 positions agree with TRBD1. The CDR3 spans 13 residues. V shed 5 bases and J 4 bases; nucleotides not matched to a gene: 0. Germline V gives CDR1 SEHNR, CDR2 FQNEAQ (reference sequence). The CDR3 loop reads CASSGTGNQPQHF. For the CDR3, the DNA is TGTGCCAGCAGCGGGACAGGGAATCAGCCCCAGCATTTT. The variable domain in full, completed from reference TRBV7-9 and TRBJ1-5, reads DTGVSQNPRHKITKRGQNVTFRCDPISEHNRLYWYRQTLGQGPEFLTYFQNEAQLEKSRLLSDRFSAERPKGSFSTLEIQRTEQGDSAMYLCASSGTGNQPQHFGDGTRLSIL.

CDR3 residues: CASSSLVYTYNEQFF. The CDR3 nucleotides read TGTGCCAGCAGTAGCCTCGTATATACCTACAATGAGCAGTTCTTC. The chain has TRBV2 and TRBJ2-1; D is unresolved. The CDR3 is made up of 15 amino acids. The germline V gene has CDR1 SNHLY and CDR2 FYNNEI. V was trimmed by 5 bases and J by 2 bases, leaving 13 bases between them.

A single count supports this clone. CDR3 sequence reads: CASSPGLYQFF. CDR3 DNA: TGTGCCAGCAGTCCGGGACTCTACCAGTTCTTC. J is TRBJ2-1 and V is TRBV9, with D perhaps TRBD2 (6 bases). Between the trimmed V and J ends, which lost 5 bases and 13 bases, there was a span of 13 bases. The CDR3 is 11 amino acids. In germline, CDR1 is SGDLS, CDR2 YYNGEE.

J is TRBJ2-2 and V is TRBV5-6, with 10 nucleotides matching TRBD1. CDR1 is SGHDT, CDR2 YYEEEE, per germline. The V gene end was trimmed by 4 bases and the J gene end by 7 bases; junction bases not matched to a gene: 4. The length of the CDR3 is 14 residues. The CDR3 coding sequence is TGTGCCAGCAGCAGGGACAGGGGTTTCGGGGAGCTGTTTTTT. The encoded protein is CASSRDRGFGELFF.

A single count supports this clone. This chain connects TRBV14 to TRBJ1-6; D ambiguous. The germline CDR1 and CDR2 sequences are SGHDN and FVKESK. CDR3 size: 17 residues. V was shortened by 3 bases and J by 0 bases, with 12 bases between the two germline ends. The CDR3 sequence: CASSHEGASSYNSPLHF. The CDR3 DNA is TGTGCCAGCAGCCATGAGGGTGCGAGCTCCTATAATTCACCCCTCCACTTT.

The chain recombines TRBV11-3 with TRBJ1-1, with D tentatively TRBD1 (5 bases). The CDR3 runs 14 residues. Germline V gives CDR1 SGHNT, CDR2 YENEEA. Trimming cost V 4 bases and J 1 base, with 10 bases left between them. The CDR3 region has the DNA TGTGCCAGCAGCTCGGACAAGCCGAACACTGAAGCTTTCTTT. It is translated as CASSSDKPNTEAFF.

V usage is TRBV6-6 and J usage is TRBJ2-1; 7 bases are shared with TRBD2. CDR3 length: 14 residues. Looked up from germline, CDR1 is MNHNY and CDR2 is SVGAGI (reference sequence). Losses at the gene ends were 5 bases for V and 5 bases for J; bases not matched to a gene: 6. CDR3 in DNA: TGTGCCAGCAGTAGCGGGACTCATAACAATGAGCAGTTCTTC. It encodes CASSSGTHNNEQFF.

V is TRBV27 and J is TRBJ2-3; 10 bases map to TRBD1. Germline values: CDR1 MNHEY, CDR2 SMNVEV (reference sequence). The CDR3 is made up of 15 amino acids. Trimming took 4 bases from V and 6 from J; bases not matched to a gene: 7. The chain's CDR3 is CASSSRDRGSDTQYF. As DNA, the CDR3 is TGTGCCAGCAGTTCCAGGGACAGGGGATCGGATACGCAGTATTTT.

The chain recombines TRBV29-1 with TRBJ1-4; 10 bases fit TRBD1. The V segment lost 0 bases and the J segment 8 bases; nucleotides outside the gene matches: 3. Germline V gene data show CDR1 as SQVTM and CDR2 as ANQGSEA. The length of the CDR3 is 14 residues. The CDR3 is CSVEEGQGKEKLFF. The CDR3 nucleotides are TGCAGCGTTGAAGAGGGACAGGGGAAGGAAAAACTGTTTTTT. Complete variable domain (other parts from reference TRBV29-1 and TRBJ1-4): SAVISQKPSRDICQRGTSLTIQCQVDSQVTMMFWYRQQPGQSLTLIATANQGSEATYESGFVIDKFPISRPNLTFSTLTVSNMSPEDSSIYLCSVEEGQGKEKLFFGSGTQLSVL.

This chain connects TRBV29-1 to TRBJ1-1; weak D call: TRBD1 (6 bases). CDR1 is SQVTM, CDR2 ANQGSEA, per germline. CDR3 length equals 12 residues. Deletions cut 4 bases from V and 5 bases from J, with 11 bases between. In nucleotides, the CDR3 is TGCAGCGTTGTTCCCAGGGGTACTGAAGCTTTCTTT. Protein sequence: CSVVPRGTEAFF. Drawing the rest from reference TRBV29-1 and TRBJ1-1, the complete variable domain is SAVISQKPSRDICQRGTSLTIQCQVDSQVTMMFWYRQQPGQSLTLIATANQGSEATYESGFVIDKFPISRPNLTFSTLTVSNMSPEDSSIYLCSVVPRGTEAFFGQGTRLTVV.

Here the CDR3 reads CATAETGFRYGYTF. CDR3 bases: TGTGCCACCGCCGAAACAGGGTTTCGCTATGGCTACACCTTC. This chain uses TRBV19 with TRBJ1-2, with D tentatively TRBD1 (6 bases). The CDR3 has 14 residues. Germline V lookup: CDR1 LNHDA, CDR2 SQIVND (reference sequence). With 10 bases removed from V and 4 bases from J, the gap between germline ends came to 19 bases.

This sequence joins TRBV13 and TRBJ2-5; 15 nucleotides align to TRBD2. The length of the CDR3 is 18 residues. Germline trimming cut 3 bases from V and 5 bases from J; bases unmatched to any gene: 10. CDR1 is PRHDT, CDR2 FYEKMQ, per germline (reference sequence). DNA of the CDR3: TGTGCCAGCAGCTTGGTTGGGGGACTAGCGGGGGGACAGGAGACCCAGTACTTC. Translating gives CASSLVGGLAGGQETQYF.

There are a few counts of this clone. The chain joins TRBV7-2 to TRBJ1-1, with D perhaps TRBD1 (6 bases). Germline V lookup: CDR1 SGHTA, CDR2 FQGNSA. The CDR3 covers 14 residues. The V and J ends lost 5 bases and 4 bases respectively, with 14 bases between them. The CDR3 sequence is CASSGQHRATEAFF. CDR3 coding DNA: TGTGCCAGCAGCGGCCAACACAGGGCCACTGAAGCTTTCTTT.